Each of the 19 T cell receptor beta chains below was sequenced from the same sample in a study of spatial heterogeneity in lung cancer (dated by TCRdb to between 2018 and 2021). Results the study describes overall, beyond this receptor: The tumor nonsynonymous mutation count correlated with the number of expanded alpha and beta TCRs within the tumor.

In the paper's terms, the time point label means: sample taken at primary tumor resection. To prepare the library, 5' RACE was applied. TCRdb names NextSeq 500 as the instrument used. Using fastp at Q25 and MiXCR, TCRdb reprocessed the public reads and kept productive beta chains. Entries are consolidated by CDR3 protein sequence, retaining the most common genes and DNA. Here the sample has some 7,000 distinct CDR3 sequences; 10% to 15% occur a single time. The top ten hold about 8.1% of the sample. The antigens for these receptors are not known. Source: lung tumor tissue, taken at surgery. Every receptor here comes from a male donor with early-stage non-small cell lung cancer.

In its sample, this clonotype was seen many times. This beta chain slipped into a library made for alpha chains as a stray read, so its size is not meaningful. CDR3 region: CASSPLTPSGGANEQFF. The DNA of the CDR3 is TGTGCCAGCTCACCCCTTACCCCTAGCGGGGGGGCGAATGAGCAGTTCTTC. The chain has TRBV18 and TRBJ2-1; 12 bases are a match to TRBD2. Germline trimming cut 3 bases from V and 7 bases from J; bases unmatched to any gene: 10. This CDR3 is built from 17 residues. Germline V gene sequence: CDR1 KGHSH, CDR2 LQKENI.

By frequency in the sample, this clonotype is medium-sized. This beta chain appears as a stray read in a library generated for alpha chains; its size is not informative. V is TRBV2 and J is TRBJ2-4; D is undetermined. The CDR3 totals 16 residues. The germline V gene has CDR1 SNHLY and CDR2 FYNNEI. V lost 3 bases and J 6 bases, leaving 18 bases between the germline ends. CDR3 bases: TGTGCCAGCAGTGATCGAAGGACCTTTCCCTTAAACATTCAGTACTTC. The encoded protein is CASSDRRTFPLNIQYF. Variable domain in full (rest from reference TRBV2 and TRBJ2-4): EPEVTQTPSHQVTQMGQEVILRCVPISNHLYFYWYRQILGQKVEFLVSFYNNEISEKSEIFDDQFSVERPDGSNFTLKIRSTKLEDSAMYFCASSDRRTFPLNIQYFGAGTRLSVL.

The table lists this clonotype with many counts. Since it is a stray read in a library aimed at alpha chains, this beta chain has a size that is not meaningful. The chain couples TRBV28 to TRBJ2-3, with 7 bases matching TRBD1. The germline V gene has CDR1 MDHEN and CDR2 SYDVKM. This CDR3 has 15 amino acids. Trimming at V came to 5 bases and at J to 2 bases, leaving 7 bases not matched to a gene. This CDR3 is CASSPTGDLTDTQYF. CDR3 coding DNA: TGTGCCAGCAGTCCTACAGGGGACCTCACAGATACGCAGTATTTT.

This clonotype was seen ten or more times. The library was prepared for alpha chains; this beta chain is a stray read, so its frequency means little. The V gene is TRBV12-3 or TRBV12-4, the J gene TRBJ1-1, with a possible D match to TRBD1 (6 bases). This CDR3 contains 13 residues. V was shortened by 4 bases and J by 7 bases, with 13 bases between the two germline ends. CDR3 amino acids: CASSSRNRVEAFF. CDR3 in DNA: TGTGCCAGCAGTTCCCGTAACAGGGTTGAAGCTTTCTTT.

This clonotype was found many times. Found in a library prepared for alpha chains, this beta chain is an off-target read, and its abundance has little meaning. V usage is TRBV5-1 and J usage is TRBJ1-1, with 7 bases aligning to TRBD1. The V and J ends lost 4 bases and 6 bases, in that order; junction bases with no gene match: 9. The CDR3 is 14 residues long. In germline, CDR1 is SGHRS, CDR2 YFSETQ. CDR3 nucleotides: TGCGCCAGCAGCCGACAGGGTAAGGAAGCTGAAGCTTTCTTT. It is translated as CASSRQGKEAEAFF.

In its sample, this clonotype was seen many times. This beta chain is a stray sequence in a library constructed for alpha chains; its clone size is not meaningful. CDR3 coding DNA: TGTGGGACAGGGAAGAACACTGAAGCTTTCTTT. It translates to CGTGKNTEAFF. This rearrangement joins TRBV7-4 to TRBJ1-1; 8 bases match TRBD1. The CDR3 runs 11 residues. The germline CDR1 and CDR2 sequences are SGHVT and SQSDAQ.

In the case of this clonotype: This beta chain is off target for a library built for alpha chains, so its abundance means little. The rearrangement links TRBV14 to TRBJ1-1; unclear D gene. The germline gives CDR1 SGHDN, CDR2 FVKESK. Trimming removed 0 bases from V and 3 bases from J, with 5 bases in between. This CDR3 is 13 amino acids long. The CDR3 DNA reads TGTGCCAGCAGCCAAGAGAGGTACACTGAAGCTTTCTTT. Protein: CASSQERYTEAFF.

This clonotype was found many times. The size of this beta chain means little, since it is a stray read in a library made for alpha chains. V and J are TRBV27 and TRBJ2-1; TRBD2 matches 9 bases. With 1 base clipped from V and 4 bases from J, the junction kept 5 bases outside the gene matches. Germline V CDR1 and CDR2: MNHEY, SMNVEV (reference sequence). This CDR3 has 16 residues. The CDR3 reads CASSLLLAGEYNEQFF. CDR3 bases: TGTGCCAGCAGTTTATTGTTAGCGGGAGAGTACAATGAGCAGTTCTTC.

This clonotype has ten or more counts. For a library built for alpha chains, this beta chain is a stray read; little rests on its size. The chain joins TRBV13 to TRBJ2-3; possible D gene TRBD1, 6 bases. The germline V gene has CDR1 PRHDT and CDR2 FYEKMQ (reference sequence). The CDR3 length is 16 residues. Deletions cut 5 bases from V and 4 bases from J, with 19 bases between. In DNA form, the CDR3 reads TGTGCCAGCAGCGCACTGACTCGACAGGCGCCAGATACGCAGTATTTT. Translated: CASSALTRQAPDTQYF.

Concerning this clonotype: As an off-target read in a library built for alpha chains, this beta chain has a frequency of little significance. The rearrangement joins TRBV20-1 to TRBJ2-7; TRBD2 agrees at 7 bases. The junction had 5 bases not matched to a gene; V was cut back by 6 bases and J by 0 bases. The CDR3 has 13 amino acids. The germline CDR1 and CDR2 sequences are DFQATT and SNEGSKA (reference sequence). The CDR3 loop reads CSARDYDSYEQYF. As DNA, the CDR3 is TGCAGTGCAAGGGACTACGACTCCTACGAGCAGTACTTC.

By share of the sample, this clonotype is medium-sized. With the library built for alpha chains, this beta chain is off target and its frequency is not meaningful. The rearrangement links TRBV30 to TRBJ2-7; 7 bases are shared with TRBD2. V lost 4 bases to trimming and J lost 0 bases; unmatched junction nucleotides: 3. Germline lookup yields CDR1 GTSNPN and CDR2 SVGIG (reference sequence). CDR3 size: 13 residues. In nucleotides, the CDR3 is TGTGCCTGGAAGGGCGGGAGCTCCTACGAGCAGTACTTC. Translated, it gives CAWKGGSSYEQYF.

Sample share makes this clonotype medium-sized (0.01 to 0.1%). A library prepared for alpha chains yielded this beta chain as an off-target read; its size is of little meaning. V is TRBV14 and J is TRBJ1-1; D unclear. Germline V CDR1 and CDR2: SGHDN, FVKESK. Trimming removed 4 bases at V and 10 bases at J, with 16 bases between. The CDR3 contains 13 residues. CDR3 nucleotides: TGTGCCAGCAGCCTGCAACCCCAAGGGTCAGCTTTCTTT. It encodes CASSLQPQGSAFF.

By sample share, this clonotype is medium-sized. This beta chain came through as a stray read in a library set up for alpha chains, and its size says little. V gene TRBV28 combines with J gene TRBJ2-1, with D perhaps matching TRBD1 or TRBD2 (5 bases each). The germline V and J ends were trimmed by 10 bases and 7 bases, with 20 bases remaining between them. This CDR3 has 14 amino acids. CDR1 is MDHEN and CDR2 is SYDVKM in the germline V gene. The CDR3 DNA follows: TGTGCCACCACATCGGGGCAGGCCCTTAATGAGCAGTTCTTC. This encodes CATTSGQALNEQFF.

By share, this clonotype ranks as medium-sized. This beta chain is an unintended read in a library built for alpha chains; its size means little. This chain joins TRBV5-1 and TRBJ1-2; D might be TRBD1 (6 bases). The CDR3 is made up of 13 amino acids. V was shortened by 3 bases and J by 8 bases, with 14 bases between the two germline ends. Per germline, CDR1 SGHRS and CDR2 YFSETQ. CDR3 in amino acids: CASSSTGMGGYTF. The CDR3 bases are TGCGCCAGCAGCTCTACAGGGATGGGCGGCTACACCTTC.

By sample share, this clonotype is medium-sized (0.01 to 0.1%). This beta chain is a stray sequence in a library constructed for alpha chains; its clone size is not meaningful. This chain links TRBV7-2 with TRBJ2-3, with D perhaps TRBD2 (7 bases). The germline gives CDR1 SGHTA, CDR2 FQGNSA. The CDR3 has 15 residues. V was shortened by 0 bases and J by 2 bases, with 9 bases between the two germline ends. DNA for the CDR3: TGTGCCAGCAGCTTAGCGGGGGGGCCCACAGATACGCAGTATTTT. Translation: CASSLAGGPTDTQYF.

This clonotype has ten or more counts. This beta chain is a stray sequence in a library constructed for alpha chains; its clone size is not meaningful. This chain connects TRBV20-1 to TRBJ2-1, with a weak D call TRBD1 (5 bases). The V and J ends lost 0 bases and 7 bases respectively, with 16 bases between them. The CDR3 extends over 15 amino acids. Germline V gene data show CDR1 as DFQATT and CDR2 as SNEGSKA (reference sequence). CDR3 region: CSARDFKGAINEQFF. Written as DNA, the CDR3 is TGCAGTGCTAGAGATTTTAAAGGGGCCATAAATGAGCAGTTCTTC.

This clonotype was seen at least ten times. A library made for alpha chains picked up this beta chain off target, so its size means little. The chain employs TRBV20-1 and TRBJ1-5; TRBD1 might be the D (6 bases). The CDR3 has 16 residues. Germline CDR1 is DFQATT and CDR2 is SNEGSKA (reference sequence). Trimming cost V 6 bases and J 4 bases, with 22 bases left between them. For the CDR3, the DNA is TGCAGTGCGAGGGTTACCGGGGGCTGGGGAAATCAGCCCCAGCATTTT. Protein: CSARVTGGWGNQPQHF.

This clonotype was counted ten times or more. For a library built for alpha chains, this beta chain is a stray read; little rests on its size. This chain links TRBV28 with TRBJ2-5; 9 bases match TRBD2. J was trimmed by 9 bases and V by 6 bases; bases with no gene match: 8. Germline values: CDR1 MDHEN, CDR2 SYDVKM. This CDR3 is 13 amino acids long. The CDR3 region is CASRLAGTSAQYF. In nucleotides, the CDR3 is TGTGCCAGCAGGCTAGCGGGAACGTCGGCCCAGTACTTC.

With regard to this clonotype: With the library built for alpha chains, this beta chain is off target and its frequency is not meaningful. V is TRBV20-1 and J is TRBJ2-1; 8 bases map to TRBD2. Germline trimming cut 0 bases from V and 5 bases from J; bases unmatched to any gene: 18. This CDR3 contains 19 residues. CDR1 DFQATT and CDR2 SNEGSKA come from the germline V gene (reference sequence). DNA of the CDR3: TGCAGTGCTAGAGACGGGACTAGTCAGGCTGCTTTTCCTAACAATGAGCAGTTCTTC. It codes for CSARDGTSQAAFPNNEQFF.